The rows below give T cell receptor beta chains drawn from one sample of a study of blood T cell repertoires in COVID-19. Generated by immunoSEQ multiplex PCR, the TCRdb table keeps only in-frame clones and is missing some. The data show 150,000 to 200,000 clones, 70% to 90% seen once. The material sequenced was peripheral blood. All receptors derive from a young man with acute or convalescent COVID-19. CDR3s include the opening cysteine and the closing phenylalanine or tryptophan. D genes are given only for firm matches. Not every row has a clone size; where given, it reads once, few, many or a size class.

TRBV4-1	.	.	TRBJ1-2	TGCGCCAGCGCACCAATGGCGCAGGGTGAATATGGCTACACCTTC	CASAPMAQGEYGYTF
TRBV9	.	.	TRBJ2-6	TGTGCCAGCAGCGTAGAAGAGACAACGTCTTATTATGGGGCCAACGTCCTGACTTTC	CASSVEETTSYYGANVLTF
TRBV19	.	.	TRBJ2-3	TGTGCCAGTAGCCCCGGGGGTACGCAGTATTTT	CASSPGGTQYF
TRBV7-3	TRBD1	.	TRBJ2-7	TGTGCCAGCAGGGCAAGCGGACAGGGGTCTTACGAGCAGTACTTC	CASRASGQGSYEQYF
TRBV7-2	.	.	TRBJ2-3	TGTGCCAGCAGCTTAGCGGCAGGGTACTATACAGATACGCAGTATTTT	CASSLAAGYYTDTQYF
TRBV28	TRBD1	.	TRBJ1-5	TGTGCCAGCAGTCTAAGGACAGGGGGCGGGCAGCCCCAGCATTTT	CASSLRTGGGQPQHF
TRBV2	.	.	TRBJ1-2	TGTGCCAGCAGTGGGGCCGGGGTCTATGGCTACACCTTC	CASSGAGVYGYTF
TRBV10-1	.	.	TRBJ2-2	TGCGCCAGCAGTGGACTGACGTATCCCGAAAGGTCGAACACCGGGGAGCTGTTTTTT	CASSGLTYPERSNTGELFF
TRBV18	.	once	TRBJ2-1	TGTGCCAGCTCACCGGCACACAGCTCCTACAATGAGCAGTTCTTC	CASSPAHSSYNEQFF
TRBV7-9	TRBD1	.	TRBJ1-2	TGTGCCAGCAGTGTGACAGGGGGCTCTGCGGGCTACACCTTC	CASSVTGGSAGYTF
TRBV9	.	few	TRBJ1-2	TGTGCCAGCAGCGTACAGGGGTTGGGATATGGCTACACCTTC	CASSVQGLGYGYTF
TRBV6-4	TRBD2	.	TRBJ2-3	TGTGCCAGCAGCCTGATAGCGGGGGGCGCAGATACGCAGTATTTT	CASSLIAGGADTQYF
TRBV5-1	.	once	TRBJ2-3	TGCGCCAGCAACGAACAGGGCAGCACAGATACGCAGTATTTT	CASNEQGSTDTQYF
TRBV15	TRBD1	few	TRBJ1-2	TGTGCCACCAGCAGTAGGTTTAGGCAGGGGGCGATAGGCTACACCTTC	CATSSRFRQGAIGYTF
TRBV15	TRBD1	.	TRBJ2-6	TGTGCCACCAGCAGAGGTGGGGACAGGGGAACGGGGGCCAACGTCCTGACTTTC	CATSRGGDRGTGANVLTF
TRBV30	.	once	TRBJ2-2	TGTGCCTGGAGTGTACTAGGGTACACCGGGGAGCTGTTTTTT	CAWSVLGYTGELFF
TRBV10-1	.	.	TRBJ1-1	TGCGCCAGCATCTGGACAGTTGAAGCTTTCTTT	CASIWTVEAFF
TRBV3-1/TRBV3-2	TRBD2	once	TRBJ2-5	TGTGCCAGCAGCCAAGAAGGATCGAGCGGGGGCCAAGAGACCCAGTACTTC	CASSQEGSSGGQETQYF
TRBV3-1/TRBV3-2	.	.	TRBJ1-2	TGTGCCAGCAGCCGGGGCCAGATCCCACGCGGCTACACCTTC	CASSRGQIPRGYTF
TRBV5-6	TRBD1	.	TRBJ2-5	TGTGCCAGCAGCCAACCGACAGGGGTGGAGACCCAGTACTTC	CASSQPTGVETQYF
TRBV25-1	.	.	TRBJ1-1	TGTGCCAGCAGTGATTGGAGGAACACTGAAGCTTTCTTT	CASSDWRNTEAFF
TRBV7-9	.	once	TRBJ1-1	TGTGCCAGCAGCTTGGGGGGGAGGTCTGAAGCTTTCTTT	CASSLGGRSEAFF
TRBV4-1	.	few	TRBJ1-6	TGCGCCAGCAGCGCCCCCATAAGCGGGACTTCACCCCTCCACTTT	CASSAPISGTSPLHF
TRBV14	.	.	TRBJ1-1	TGTGCCAGCAGCCAAGGTATGAACACTGAAGCTTTCTTT	CASSQGMNTEAFF
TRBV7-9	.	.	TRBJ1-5	TGTGCCAGCAGCCGGGGGGGACAGCCCCAGCATTTT	CASSRGGQPQHF
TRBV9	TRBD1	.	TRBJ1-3	TGTGCCAGCAGCGTAACTGGACAGGGGCTTTATGGAAACACCATATATTTT	CASSVTGQGLYGNTIYF
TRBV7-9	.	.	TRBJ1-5	TGTGCCAGCAGCCTTACCGGGACAACAAATCAGCCCCAGCATTTT	CASSLTGTTNQPQHF
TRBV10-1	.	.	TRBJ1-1	TGCGCCAGCAGTGACAGGGGCACTGAAGCTTTCTTT	CASSDRGTEAFF
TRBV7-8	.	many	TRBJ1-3	TGTGCCAGCAGCTTAGCGGCCATCTCTGGAAACACCATATATTTT	CASSLAAISGNTIYF
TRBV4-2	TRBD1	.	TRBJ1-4	TGTGCCAGCAGCCAACTACACAGGGGGCAGAGTAATGAAAAACTGTTTTTT	CASSQLHRGQSNEKLFF
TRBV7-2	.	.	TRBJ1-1	TGTGCCAGCAGCCTCGGACTCTGGAACACTGAAGCTTTCTTT	CASSLGLWNTEAFF
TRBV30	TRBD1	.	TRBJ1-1	TGTGCCTGGAGCTGGGACAGAGAAGCTTTCTTT	CAWSWDREAFF
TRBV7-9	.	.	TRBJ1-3	TGTGCCAGCAGCACACACCAGTCTGCTGGAAACACCATATATTTT	CASSTHQSAGNTIYF
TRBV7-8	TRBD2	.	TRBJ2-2	TGTGCCAGCAGCCCCCAGATAGCGGGGGAGGTGAACACCGGGGAGCTGTTTTTT	CASSPQIAGEVNTGELFF
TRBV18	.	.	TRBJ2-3	TGTGCCAGCTCATCTACCAATCCGGGTTGGGATACGCAGTATTTT	CASSSTNPGWDTQYF
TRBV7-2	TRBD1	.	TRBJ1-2	TGTGCCAGCAGGCCCCCGGGACAGGGATCCTATGGCTACACCTTC	CASRPPGQGSYGYTF
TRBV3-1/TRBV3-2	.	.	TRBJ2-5	TGTGCCAGCAGCCAAGATGGGCGTCTGGAGACCCAGTACTTC	CASSQDGRLETQYF
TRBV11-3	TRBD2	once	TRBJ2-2	TGTGCCAGCAGCTTAAGTCGGGGGGAGGTCAGCACCGGGGAGCTGTTTTTT	CASSLSRGEVSTGELFF
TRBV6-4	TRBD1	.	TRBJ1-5	TGTGCCAGCAGTGACGGGACAGGGGGCGTTCAGATCAATAGCAATCAGCCCCAGCATTTT	CASSDGTGGVQINSNQPQHF
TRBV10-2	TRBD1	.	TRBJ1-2	TGCGCCAAACCACCGGGACAGGGAGTAAAGAATGGCTACACCTTC	CAKPPGQGVKNGYTF
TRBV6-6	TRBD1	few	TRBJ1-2	TGTGCCAGCAAGACGACGACAGGGGATGGCTACACCTTC	CASKTTTGDGYTF
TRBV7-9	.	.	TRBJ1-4	TGTGCCAGCCGCCCTAGAGAGAATGAAAAACTGTTTTTT	CASRPRENEKLFF
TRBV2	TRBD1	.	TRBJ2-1	TGTGCCAGCAGTGCCATTGGCAGGGGGCTATACAATGAGCAGTTCTTC	CASSAIGRGLYNEQFF
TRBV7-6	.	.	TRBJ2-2	TGTGCCAGCAGCTTAGGGGCTCTGGCAGGGGAGCTGTTTTTT	CASSLGALAGELFF
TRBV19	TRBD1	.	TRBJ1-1	TGTGCCAGTAGTAGACAGGGTATGAACACTGAAGCTTTCTTT	CASSRQGMNTEAFF
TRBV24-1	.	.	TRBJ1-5	TGTGCCACCAGTGATCCCCGAGACAATCAGCCCCAGCATTTT	CATSDPRDNQPQHF